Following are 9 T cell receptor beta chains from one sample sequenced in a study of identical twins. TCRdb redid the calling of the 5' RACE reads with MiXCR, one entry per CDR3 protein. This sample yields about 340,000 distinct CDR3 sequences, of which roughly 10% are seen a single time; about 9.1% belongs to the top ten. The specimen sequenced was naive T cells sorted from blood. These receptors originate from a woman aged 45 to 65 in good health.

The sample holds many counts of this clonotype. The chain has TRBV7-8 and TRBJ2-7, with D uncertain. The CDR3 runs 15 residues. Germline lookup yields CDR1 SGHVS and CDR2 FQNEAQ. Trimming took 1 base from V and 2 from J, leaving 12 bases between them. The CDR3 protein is CASSLETGPTYEQYV. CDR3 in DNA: TGTGCCAGCAGCTTAGAAACCGGACCTACCTACGAGCAGTACGTC.

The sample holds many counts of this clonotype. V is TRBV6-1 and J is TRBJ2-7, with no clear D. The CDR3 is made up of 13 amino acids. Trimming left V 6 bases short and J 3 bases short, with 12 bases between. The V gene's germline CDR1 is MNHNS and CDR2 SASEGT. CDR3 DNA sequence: TGTGCCAGCAGCGCTTTACAATTCTACGAGCAGTACTTC. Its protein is CASSALQFYEQYF.

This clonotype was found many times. DNA of the CDR3: TGTGCCAGCAGCCAATGGGAGGGGATGAGTGAGCAGTTCTTC. This codes for CASSQWEGMSEQFF. The J gene is TRBJ2-1, the V gene TRBV16; 7 bases agree with TRBD2. Germline V gives CDR1 KGHSY, CDR2 FQNENV. This CDR3 is 14 amino acids long. V trimming: 1 base; J trimming: 9 bases; junction bases outside the gene matches: 6.

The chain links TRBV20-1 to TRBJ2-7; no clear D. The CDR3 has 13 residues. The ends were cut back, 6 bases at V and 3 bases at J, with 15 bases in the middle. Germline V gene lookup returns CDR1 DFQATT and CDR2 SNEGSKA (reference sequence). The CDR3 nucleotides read TGCAGTGCCTCTAGGGTTAGTGTCTACGAGCAGTACTTC. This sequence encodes CSASRVSVYEQYF.

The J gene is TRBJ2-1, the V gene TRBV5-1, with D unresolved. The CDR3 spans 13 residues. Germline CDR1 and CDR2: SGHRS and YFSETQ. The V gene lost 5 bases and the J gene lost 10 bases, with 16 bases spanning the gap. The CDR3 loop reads CASRFDSTGEQFF. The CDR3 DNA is TGCGCCAGCAGGTTCGACTCTACCGGAGAGCAGTTCTTC.

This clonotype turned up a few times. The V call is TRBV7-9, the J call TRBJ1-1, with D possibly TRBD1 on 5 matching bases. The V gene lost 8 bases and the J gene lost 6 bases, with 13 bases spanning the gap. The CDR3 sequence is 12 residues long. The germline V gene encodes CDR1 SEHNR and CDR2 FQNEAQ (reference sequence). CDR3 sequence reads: CASVKGAAEAFF. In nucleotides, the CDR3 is TGTGCCAGCGTCAAAGGGGCAGCTGAAGCTTTCTTT.

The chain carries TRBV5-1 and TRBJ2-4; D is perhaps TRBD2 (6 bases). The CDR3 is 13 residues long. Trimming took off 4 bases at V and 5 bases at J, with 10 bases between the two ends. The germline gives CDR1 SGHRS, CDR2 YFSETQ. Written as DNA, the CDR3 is TGCGCCAGCAGCGTTACGGGGGAAAACATTCAGTACTTC. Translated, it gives CASSVTGENIQYF.

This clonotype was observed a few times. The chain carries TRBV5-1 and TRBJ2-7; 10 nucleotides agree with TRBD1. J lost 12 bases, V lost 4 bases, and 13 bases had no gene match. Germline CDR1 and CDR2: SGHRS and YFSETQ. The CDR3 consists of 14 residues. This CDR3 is CASSPAPGQGIPYF. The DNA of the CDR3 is TGCGCCAGCAGCCCTGCACCGGGACAGGGGATTCCGTACTTC.

CDR3 region: CASGLVIPPSGNTIYF. The CDR3 nucleotides are TGTGCTAGTGGTTTGGTGATTCCCCCCTCTGGAAACACCATATATTTT. The chain employs TRBV12-5 and TRBJ1-3; D is undetermined. Germline CDR1 reads LGHNT; CDR2 reads FRNRAP. The CDR3 has 16 amino acids. Trimming cost V 0 bases and J 0 bases, with 9 bases left between them.